The TCR beta chain described here comes from a study of shared clonotypes between healthy human individuals. Regarding the study as a whole: In having few donors, the study represented limited genetic and exposure-history diversity.

Germline V lookup: CDR1 WNHNN, CDR2 SYGVQD (reference sequence). V gave up 3 bases and J gave up 5 bases, with 13 bases separating them. The CDR3 spans 15 residues. Only in-frame clones appear in the TCRdb table, and some are missing; sequencing was by immunoSEQ multiplex PCR. The data show approximately 1.5 million clones, 98% seen once. CD4+ cell separation produced CD45RA+ naive and CD45RA-negative memory subsets. Turning to this clone: Antigen: not known.

This sequence joins TRBV10-1 and TRBJ2-2; TRBD2 might be the D (5 bases). The sequencing input was naive CD4+ T cells sorted from blood. Subset defined: CD45RA+ positively selected. The sequence was collected from a man aged 25 to 40 in good health. CDR3 residues: CASSDGGSSTGELFF. The CDR3 bases are TGCGCCAGCAGTGATGGTGGGAGTTCGACCGGGGAGCTGTTTTTT.